The clone carrying this T cell receptor (beta chain) was counted at least ten times. The antigen is unknown. The data belong to a study of CD8 T cells in ankylosing spondylitis. Study-wide results and caveats: Disease-associated clonotypes exhibited CD8+ identity and were relatively infrequent in peripheral blood. Reported data indicate significant enrichment of disease-linked clones within matched ankylosing spondylitis synovial fluid. Blood of patients with ankylosing spondylitis appeared to be characterized by a TCR beta motif of several highly homologous variants.

Preparation of TCR beta libraries was done by quantitative 5'-RACE with molecular barcodes. TCRdb processed the 5' RACE reads anew with MiXCR; each CDR3 protein has one entry. The profile shows some 150,000 distinct CDR3 sequences, over 10% of them singletons. With 4 bases removed from V and 7 bases from J, the gap between germline ends came to 14 bases. Germline V lookup: CDR1 SNHLY, CDR2 FYNNEI. The CDR3 covers 14 residues. This TCR was recovered from a female donor with ankylosing spondylitis or in good health (not recorded which). The J gene is TRBJ1-5, the V gene TRBV2, with D maybe TRBD1 (5 bases). The sequencing input was blood, either unsorted or a sorted T cell fraction (not recorded which). The CDR3 DNA sequence: TGTGCCAGCAGTGTTGGACAAGTCGCCCAGCCCCAGCATTTT. Amino acids: CASSVGQVAQPQHF.